Presented here are 21 T cell receptor beta chains from one specimen sequenced in a study of breast tumors, draining lymph nodes, adjacent tissues. Samples came from axillary lymph nodes draining the breast cancer. TCRdb reprocessed the multiplex PCR reads with MiXCR, giving one entry per CDR3 protein. Of 250,000 or so distinct CDR3 sequences listed, around 30% are singletons. The sequencing input was axillary lymph node tissue. The receptors shown here come from a female donor with breast cancer. Some clones in this sample may be carry-over from other donors' samples.

Many counts were recorded for this clonotype. The chain employs TRBV7-8 and TRBJ2-7, with 9 bases identical to TRBD1. The germline gives CDR1 SGHVS, CDR2 FQNEAQ. V was pared by 5 bases and J by 0 bases, with 5 bases of the junction left unmatched. The CDR3 sequence is 15 residues long. The CDR3, as DNA: TGTGCCAGCAGCAACACAGGGGGCCGCTCCTACGAGCAGTACTTC. Protein: CASSNTGGRSYEQYF.

This clonotype was counted at least ten times. V usage is TRBV11-2 and J usage is TRBJ2-3; D possibly matches TRBD1 or TRBD2 (9 bases each). Trimming took off 5 bases at V and 6 bases at J, with 21 bases between the two ends. Germline CDR1 is SGHAT and CDR2 is FQNNGV. CDR3 length equals 16 residues. The CDR3 DNA is TGTGCCAGCAGCCCAGGGGCTAGCGGGACAGGGGATACGCAGTATTTT. Amino acids: CASSPGASGTGDTQYF.

The chain links TRBV6-6 to TRBJ2-5; D call uncertain. Germline CDR1 MNHNY, CDR2 SVGAGI (reference sequence). V was pared by 8 bases and J by 5 bases, with 12 bases between. The CDR3 runs to 12 residues. CDR3 DNA: TGTGCCAGCGGTCACTCGTTGGAGACCCAGTACTTC. The encoded protein is CASGHSLETQYF.

This rearrangement joins TRBV29-1 to TRBJ1-2; 11 bases fit TRBD1. The CDR3 consists of 13 residues. The trim removed 7 bases at V and 6 bases at J, leaving 7 bases unmatched. CDR1 and CDR2 (germline): SQVTM, ANQGSEA. This CDR3 is CSDRTGGTDGYTF. The CDR3, as DNA: TGCAGCGACAGGACAGGGGGCACGGATGGCTACACCTTC.

Remarks on this clonotype: The CDR3 ends on some other residue instead of the conserved phenylalanine or tryptophan, so this is likely a read error. This chain connects TRBV30 to TRBJ2-2; either TRBD1 or TRBD2 may fit D (6 bases each). V was cut by 3 bases and J by 0 bases, with 14 bases left in between. Looked up from germline, CDR1 is GTSNPN and CDR2 is SVGIG (reference sequence). The CDR3 has 16 amino acids. As DNA, the CDR3 is TGTGCCTGGAGCAGGAGGGGGGTTACGAACACCGGGGAGCTGTTTTCT. Translating it yields CAWSRRGVTNTGELFS.

Of note for this clonotype: This could be a read error, since a much larger clone is one nucleotide away. The chain uses TRBV19 and TRBJ2-7; 13 nucleotides line up with TRBD2. The germline gives CDR1 LNHDA, CDR2 SQIVND (reference sequence). The CDR3 is 18 residues long. The DNA of the CDR3 is TGTGCCAGTAGTGTCAAAGCTGGGACTAGCGGGGAGACCTACAAGCAGTACTTC. Its protein product is CASSVKAGTSGETYKQYF.

The sample holds many counts of this clonotype. The CDR3 coding sequence is TGTGCCAGCAGCCCCTGGGGGCTCGGGTACCAAGAGACCCAGTACTTC. Translation: CASSPWGLGYQETQYF. This chain joins TRBV7-9 and TRBJ2-5, with D maybe TRBD1 (6 bases). This CDR3 is 16 amino acids long. From germline, CDR1 is SEHNR and CDR2 FQNEAQ (reference sequence). Trimming removed 5 bases from V and 0 bases from J, with 16 bases in between. Complete variable domain (other parts from reference TRBV7-9 and TRBJ2-5): DTGVSQNPRHKITKRGQNVTFRCDPISEHNRLYWYRQTLGQGPEFLTYFQNEAQLEKSRLLSDRFSAERPKGSFSTLEIQRTEQGDSAMYLCASSPWGLGYQETQYFGPGTRLLVL.

The chain couples TRBV28 to TRBJ2-7; 11 bases are a match to TRBD2. The trim removed 9 bases at V and 5 bases at J, leaving 3 bases unmatched. CDR3 length: 12 amino acids. The germline CDR1 and CDR2 sequences are MDHEN and SYDVKM. CDR3 protein: CASLTSGNEQYF. The CDR3 region has the DNA TGTGCCAGTTTGACTAGCGGGAACGAGCAGTACTTC.

This clonotype occurred many times. This sequence joins TRBV20-1 and TRBJ2-7, with 10 bases identical to TRBD2. Losses at the gene ends were 0 bases for V and 7 bases for J; bases not matched to a gene: 6. The germline gives CDR1 DFQATT, CDR2 SNEGSKA (reference sequence). The length of the CDR3 is 14 residues. Here the CDR3 reads CSARDGTSAEEQYF. The CDR3, as DNA: TGCAGTGCTAGAGATGGGACTAGCGCGGAGGAGCAGTACTTC.

The sample holds many counts of this clonotype. This chain's CDR3 is CASSLTSTGELFF. CDR3 DNA sequence: TGCGCCAGCAGCTTGACGAGCACCGGGGAGCTGTTTTTT. This chain uses TRBV5-1 with TRBJ2-2; D unclear. V dropped 1 base and J dropped 4 bases, with 5 bases sitting between them. The length of the CDR3 is 13 residues. Germline-derived CDR1 and CDR2 are SGHRS and YFSETQ. Full variable domain (outside the CDR3, taken from reference TRBV5-1 and TRBJ2-2): KAGVTQTPRYLIKTRGQQVTLSCSPISGHRSVSWYQQTPGQGLQFLFEYFSETQRNKGNFPGRFSGRQFSNSRSEMNVSTLELGDSALYLCASSLTSTGELFFGEGSRLTVL.

This clonotype has at least ten counts. The J gene is TRBJ2-2, the V gene TRBV24-1, with 7 positions matching TRBD2. Germline V lookup: CDR1 KGHDR, CDR2 SFDVKD. V trimming: 1 base; J trimming: 3 bases; junction bases outside the gene matches: 4. The CDR3 runs to 16 residues. CDR3 nucleotide sequence: TGTGCCACCAGTGATTTAAGCGGGACGGACACCGGGGAGCTGTTTTTT. This translates into CATSDLSGTDTGELFF.

The chain combines TRBV25-1 with TRBJ1-6; no firm D call. V was shortened by 4 bases and J by 5 bases, with 15 bases between the two germline ends. The length of the CDR3 is 16 residues. Germline values: CDR1 MGHDK, CDR2 SYGVNS. The CDR3 DNA follows: TGTGCCAGCAGTGCTCGGACTGACCTTAATAATTCACCCCTCCACTTT. Its protein product is CASSARTDLNNSPLHF. Combining the CDR3 with reference TRBV25-1 and TRBJ1-6 gives the whole variable domain EADIYQTPRYLVIGTGKKITLECSQTMGHDKMYWYQQDPGMELHLIHYSYGVNSTEKGDLSSESTVSRIRTEHFPLTLESARPSHTSQYLCASSARTDLNNSPLHFGNGTRLTVT.

Comment on this clonotype: This clone may be a read error of a much larger clone one base away. This chain connects TRBV19 to TRBJ2-7; 11 bases are a match to TRBD2. CDR1 and CDR2 (germline): LNHDA, SQIVND (reference sequence). This CDR3 contains 17 residues. The CDR3: CASSIPPTSGAVYEQSF. The CDR3 nucleotides are TGTGCCAGTAGTATTCCACCGACTAGCGGGGCAGTCTACGAGCAGTCCTTC.

This clonotype was seen only a few times. V and J are TRBV14 and TRBJ2-5, with 7 bases aligning to TRBD2. The germline gives CDR1 SGHDN, CDR2 FVKESK. V lost 4 bases and J lost 9; bases outside the gene matches: 11. This CDR3 comprises 14 residues. CDR3 in amino acids: CASSLGPGREAQYF. CDR3 nucleotide sequence: TGTGCCAGCAGCCTCGGCCCAGGCCGGGAGGCCCAGTACTTC. Drawing the rest from reference TRBV14 and TRBJ2-5, the complete variable domain is EAGVTQFPSHSVIEKGQTVTLRCDPISGHDNLYWYRRVMGKEIKFLLHFVKESKQDESGMPNNRFLAERTGGTYSTLKVQPAELEDSGVYFCASSLGPGREAQYFGPGTRLLVL.

This clonotype was found many times. CDR3 sequence: CSARDLAGIVTRNEQFF. The CDR3 bases are TGCAGTGCTAGAGATCTGGCCGGGATAGTAACCCGAAATGAGCAGTTCTTC. The V and J genes are TRBV20-1 and TRBJ2-1; D might be TRBD2 (5 bases). Per the germline V gene, CDR1 is DFQATT and CDR2 is SNEGSKA (reference sequence). There are 17 residues in the CDR3. Between the trimmed V and J ends, which lost 0 bases and 7 bases, there was a span of 22 bases.

This clonotype was picked up many times. The CDR3 loop reads CASSLVGENTGELFF. The CDR3 DNA sequence: TGTGCCAGCAGCTTAGTCGGGGAGAACACCGGGGAGCTGTTTTTT. The rearrangement joins TRBV11-3 to TRBJ2-2; possibly TRBD2 for D (5 bases). The germline V gene has CDR1 SGHNT and CDR2 YENEEA. The V end lost 1 base, the J end lost 1 base, and 7 bases lay between the germline ends. This CDR3 is 15 amino acids long.

The rearrangement uses TRBV7-9 and TRBJ2-5, with D possibly TRBD2 on 7 matching bases. CDR3 length: 16 amino acids. CDR1 is SEHNR and CDR2 is FQNEAQ in the germline V gene (reference sequence). V was clipped by 4 bases and J by 4 bases, with 19 bases between them. Written as DNA, the CDR3 is TGTGCCAGCAGCTCACGGACTAGGGGGGGTGGAGAGACCCAGTACTTC. Protein product: CASSSRTRGGGETQYF.

In its sample, this clonotype was seen many times. The rearrangement links TRBV19 to TRBJ2-1; the match to TRBD1 covers 11 bases. V lost 3 bases, J lost 7 bases, and 5 bases stayed unmatched. Germline loops: CDR1 LNHDA, CDR2 SQIVND (reference sequence). The CDR3 totals 15 residues. CDR3 sequence: CASSIFGTGGNEQFF. CDR3 nucleotide sequence: TGTGCCAGTAGTATTTTTGGGACAGGGGGTAATGAGCAGTTCTTC.

The table lists this clonotype with many counts. The chain uses TRBV11-2 and TRBJ2-7; possibly TRBD2 for D (5 bases). V gave up 8 bases and J gave up 3 bases, with 14 bases separating them. The germline V gene has CDR1 SGHAT and CDR2 FQNNGV. The CDR3 sequence is 13 residues long. CDR3 in amino acids: CASGLSVFYEQYF. CDR3 sequence (DNA): TGTGCCAGCGGACTTTCCGTGTTCTACGAGCAGTACTTC.

This clonotype was seen repeatedly, ten times or more. The V gene is TRBV4-2, the J gene TRBJ2-3; D gene uncertain. V gave up 0 bases and J gave up 2 bases, with 12 bases separating them. CDR1 LGHNA and CDR2 YNFKEQ come from the germline V gene. There are 16 residues in the CDR3. The CDR3 spells CASSQDGQAITDTQYF. CDR3 in DNA: TGTGCCAGCAGCCAAGACGGGCAGGCGATCACAGATACGCAGTATTTT.

This clonotype was detected only a few times. The chain recombines TRBV28 with TRBJ2-5, with D maybe TRBD1 (6 bases). Germline CDR1 reads MDHEN; CDR2 reads SYDVKM. CDR3 size: 14 residues. The V and J ends lost 3 bases and 1 base respectively, with 9 bases between them. CDR3 coding DNA: TGTGCCAGCAGTTTTTTACAGGGCCAAGAGACCCAGTACTTC. It translates to CASSFLQGQETQYF.